This TCR beta chain is from a study of T cell repertoires in cytomegalovirus infection. TCRdb itself ran the reads through MiXCR, one entry per CDR3 protein. The sample records roughly 230,000 distinct CDR3 sequences, approximately 7% being singletons. Study-wide results and caveats: Based on cumulative public TCR beta family frequency, carriers of CMV plus the relevant HLA were identified.

This clonotype has at least ten counts. Its antigen remains unidentified. The clonotype comes from a human donor in good health (CMV status not recorded). Some clones in this sample may be carry-over from other donors' samples. The sequencing sample was made of PBMCs.

The CDR3 sequence is CASSRRQSNTEAFF. The CDR3 DNA reads TGTGCCAGCAGCCGCCGACAGTCTAACACTGAAGCTTTCTTT. The chain joins TRBV7-2 to TRBJ1-1; D may be TRBD1 (5 bases). CDR1 and CDR2 (germline): SGHTA, FQGNSA. The CDR3 contains 14 residues. Trimming shortened V by 5 bases and J by 2 bases, and 12 bases separated the two germline ends.